This T cell receptor beta chain was documented in a study of tumor-infiltrating lymphocytes in primary liver carcinoma. Constant-region priming of around 490 ng total RNA yielded TCR beta cDNA. What produced the TCR beta libraries was three nested multiplex PCR rounds using slightly modified ARM-PCR. In the first two PCR rounds, TRBV1-TRBV30 forward primers were paired with a C-beta reverse primer, and each round lasted 10 cycles. TCRdb independently ran MiXCR on the multiplex PCR reads; one entry per CDR3 protein. The sample shows 150,000 to 200,000 distinct CDR3 sequences, about 65% of them seen only once. General study findings and limits: The bulk unsorted samples meant that CD4+ and CD8+ repertoires went uncompared.

Unsorted whole blood supplied the RNA, and germline DNA was extracted too. The CDR3 contains 11 residues. Germline CDR1 reads SGHAT; CDR2 reads FQNNGV. As to this clonotype: Its target is unknown. Compared with germline, one end of the junction differs, possibly owing to a read error.

V usage is TRBV11-2 and J usage is TRBJ1-2; D is unresolved. Sample: peripheral blood. This clonotype was obtained from a woman aged 55-70 years with primary liver carcinoma and hepatitis B virus infection. Written as DNA, the CDR3 is TGTGCCAGCGGCCCCGGTTATGGATACACCTTC. As protein: CASGPGYGYTF.